Sequencing of this T cell receptor beta chain was carried out in a study of blood T cell repertoires in COVID-19. Overall study: T cells, B-cell-depleted T cells, or PBMCs supplied cDNA or gDNA.

Germline assignment: CDR1 ENHRY and CDR2 SYGVKD. This CDR3 spans 13 amino acids. Trimming cost V 5 bases and J 6 bases; bases outside gene matches: 6. Details on this clone: The sample has other DNA sequences that encode this CDR3 too.

In the original analysis: Reference gene primer amplification yielded estimated nucleated cell counts. Libraries were prepared by immunoSEQ multiplex PCR; TCRdb keeps only in-frame clonotypes and omits some of them. V, J and clone size derive from that table, while D and trimming were established from the DNA sequence. The sample lists about 140,000 clones; approximately 86% were seen once. This TCR derives from a woman aged 60-75 years with acute or convalescent COVID-19. The specimen sequenced was peripheral blood. V and J are TRBV10-3 and TRBJ1-2, with 7 bases identical to TRBD1. The CDR3 is CAISSTGTNGYTF. The CDR3 DNA follows: TGTGCCATCAGTTCGACAGGGACAAATGGCTACACCTTC.